The next 9 T cell receptor beta chains were all read from a single sample in a study of T cell responses to AZD1222 COVID-19 vaccine. The method was immunoSEQ multiplex PCR; TCRdb's version includes in-frame clones alone and lacks a portion of them. The data show over 100,000 clones, with roughly nine tenths seen just once and under 3% held by the top ten. This material consisted of peripheral blood, taken 28 days after the second AZD1222 dose. These receptors were collected from an adult who received the AZD1222 COVID-19 vaccine.

The chain has TRBV24-1 and TRBJ1-5; 7 bases align to TRBD1. V trimming: 4 bases; J trimming: 3 bases; junction bases outside the gene matches: 5. The CDR3 covers 15 residues. CDR1 and CDR2 (germline): KGHDR, SFDVKD. The CDR3 loop is CATSEPGTANQPQHF. The CDR3 region has the DNA TGTGCCACCAGTGAGCCCGGGACAGCCAATCAGCCCCAGCATTTT.

This clone came up a few times. The chain recombines TRBV7-9 with TRBJ1-2; 7 bases match TRBD1. This CDR3 contains 17 residues. Trimming removed 4 bases from V and 6 bases from J; junction bases left unmatched: 17. CDR1 is SEHNR and CDR2 is FQNEAQ in the germline V gene (reference sequence). CDR3 amino acids: CASSSPPPRTGPNGYTF. CDR3 DNA sequence: TGTGCCAGCAGCTCACCCCCCCCTCGGACAGGACCGAATGGCTACACCTTC.

The rearrangement uses TRBV5-1 and TRBJ1-4; TRBD1 matches at 7 bases. CDR1 is SGHRS, CDR2 YFSETQ, per germline. V shed 5 bases and J 7 bases; nucleotides not matched to a gene: 11. This CDR3 is built from 15 residues. CDR3 sequence reads: CASRGSPGGTEKLFF. DNA for the CDR3: TGCGCCAGCAGGGGGTCCCCAGGGGGAACTGAAAAACTGTTTTTT.

The chain carries TRBV5-6 and TRBJ1-6; possibly TRBD1 for D (5 bases). Germline V gene lookup returns CDR1 SGHDT and CDR2 YYEEEE. Trimming stripped 0 bases from V and 5 bases from J, with 15 bases between. The CDR3 totals 17 residues. The CDR3 DNA is TGTGCCAGCAGCTTGGTGCGGGCCCTAGGGGATAATTCACCCCTCCACTTT. Its translation is CASSLVRALGDNSPLHF.

A few counts support this clone. The identical CDR3 is also encoded by other nucleotide sequences in the sample. V usage is TRBV4-1 and J usage is TRBJ1-1; no reliable D call. The CDR3 sequence is 14 residues long. Trimming pared 4 bases from V and 4 bases from J, leaving 13 bases between. Germline V CDR1 and CDR2: MGHRA, YSYEKL. The CDR3 DNA reads TGCGCCAGCAGCCCTCGGGAGGGTGGCACTGAAGCTTTCTTT. Its translation: CASSPREGGTEAFF.

The chain employs TRBV19 and TRBJ2-1, with no clear D. The CDR3 is 16 residues long. V lost 2 bases and J 6 bases, leaving 17 bases between the germline ends. Germline assignment: CDR1 LNHDA and CDR2 SQIVND (reference sequence). CDR3 region: CASSIRLQSAVNEQFF. CDR3 nucleotide sequence: TGTGCCAGTAGTATAAGGTTGCAGTCCGCAGTCAATGAGCAGTTCTTC.

The CDR3 sequence is CASKRGRTDTQYF. In nucleotides, the CDR3 is TGTGCCAGCAAGCGGGGGCGCACAGATACGCAGTATTTT. The rearrangement links TRBV7-2 to TRBJ2-3; 8 bases are a match to TRBD2. J gave up 1 base and V 7 bases, and 1 base lay outside the gene matches. The CDR3 is made up of 13 amino acids. Per the germline V gene, CDR1 is SGHTA and CDR2 is FQGNSA.

The chain is built from TRBV19 and TRBJ1-6, with D tentatively TRBD1 (5 bases). This CDR3 is built from 14 residues. Per germline, CDR1 LNHDA and CDR2 SQIVND (reference sequence). Trimming removed 0 bases from V and 10 bases from J, with 10 bases in between. The CDR3 coding sequence is TGTGCCAGTAGTATAGAGGGGGAGGGATCACCCCTCCACTTT. Residues: CASSIEGEGSPLHF. The full variable domain, rest sourced from reference TRBV19 and TRBJ1-6, is DGGITQSPKYLFRKEGQNVTLSCEQNLNHDAMYWYRQDPGQGLRLIYYSQIVNDFQKGDIAEGYSVSREKKESFPLTVTSAQKNPTAFYLCASSIEGEGSPLHFGNGTRLTVT.

The chain joins TRBV12-3 or TRBV12-4 to TRBJ1-1, with D tentatively TRBD1 (5 bases). V lost 6 bases and J 6 bases, leaving 11 bases between the germline ends. The CDR3 consists of 12 residues. The CDR3 region is CASRRGTPEAFF. CDR3 sequence (DNA): TGTGCCAGCAGGCGGGGGACGCCTGAAGCTTTCTTT.